The 2 T cell receptor beta chains given below trace back to one sample, sequenced in a study of T cells in Graves' hyperthyroidism and ophthalmopathy (dated by TCRdb to the late 2010s). The library was generated by multiplex PCR. The instrument was an Illumina HiSeq 2000. The TCR beta CDR3 regions were amplified from RNA transcripts. For the first round of RT-PCR on the TCR CDR3, the HTBI primer set was used together with the Qiagen OneStep RT-PCR kit. TCRdb ran its own pipeline on the public reads, namely fastp trimming at Q25 and MiXCR clone calling, and kept in-frame beta chains. Every CDR3 protein is listed once, alongside the most common genes and DNA of its rows. The sample yields 500,000 to 600,000 distinct CDR3 sequences; just over 45% were counted once. The top ten clones comprise under 20% of the sample. What was sequenced was peripheral blood or thyroid tissue (not recorded which). These receptors were collected from an adult woman with Graves' disease, either hyperthyroidism or ophthalmopathy (not recorded which).

This clonotype appeared many times. This rearrangement joins TRBV5-6 to TRBJ2-7; TRBD1 or TRBD2 may be the D gene (8 bases each). Germline V gene sequence: CDR1 SGHDT, CDR2 YYEEEE. CDR3 length: 15 residues. V was shortened by 2 bases and J by 5 bases, with 17 bases between the two germline ends. The CDR3: CASSFSGTGTDEQYF. The CDR3, as DNA: TGTGCCAGCAGCTTTAGCGGGACAGGTACTGACGAGCAGTACTTC.

This rearrangement joins TRBV5-1 to TRBJ1-1; 7 bases line up with TRBD1. The CDR3 has 16 residues. The germline CDR1 and CDR2 sequences are SGHRS and YFSETQ. J was trimmed by 5 bases and V by 0 bases; bases with no gene match: 10. Here the CDR3 reads CASSLGHKGARTEAFF. CDR3 coding DNA: TGCGCCAGCAGCTTGGGACACAAGGGGGCGAGGACTGAAGCTTTCTTT. The entire variable domain, with the rest obtained from reference TRBV5-1 and TRBJ1-1, is as follows: KAGVTQTPRYLIKTRGQQVTLSCSPISGHRSVSWYQQTPGQGLQFLFEYFSETQRNKGNFPGRFSGRQFSNSRSEMNVSTLELGDSALYLCASSLGHKGARTEAFFGQGTRLTVV.